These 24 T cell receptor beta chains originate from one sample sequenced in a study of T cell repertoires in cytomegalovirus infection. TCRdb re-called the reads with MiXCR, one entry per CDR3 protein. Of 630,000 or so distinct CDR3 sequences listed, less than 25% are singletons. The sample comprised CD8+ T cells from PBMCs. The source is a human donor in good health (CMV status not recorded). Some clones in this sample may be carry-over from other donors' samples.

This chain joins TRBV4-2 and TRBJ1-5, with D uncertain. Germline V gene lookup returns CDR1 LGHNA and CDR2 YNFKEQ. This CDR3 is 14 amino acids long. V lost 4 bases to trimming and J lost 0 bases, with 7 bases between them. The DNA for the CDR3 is TGTGCCAGCAGCCCCTACATTAGCAATCAGCCCCAGCATTTT. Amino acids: CASSPYISNQPQHF.

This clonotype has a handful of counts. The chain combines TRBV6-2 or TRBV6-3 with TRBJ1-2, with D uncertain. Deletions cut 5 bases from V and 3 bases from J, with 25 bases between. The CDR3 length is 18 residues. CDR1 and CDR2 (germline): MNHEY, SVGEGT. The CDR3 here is CASSDPVWEPRFHYGYTF. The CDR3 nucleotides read TGTGCCAGCAGTGACCCTGTCTGGGAGCCTCGTTTCCACTATGGCTACACCTTC.

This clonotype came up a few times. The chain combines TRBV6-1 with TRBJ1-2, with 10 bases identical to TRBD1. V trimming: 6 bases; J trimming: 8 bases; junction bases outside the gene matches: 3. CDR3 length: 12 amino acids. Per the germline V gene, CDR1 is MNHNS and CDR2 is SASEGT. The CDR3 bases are TGTGCCAGCAGGGGGACAGGGGTCGGCTACACCTTC. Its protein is CASRGTGVGYTF.

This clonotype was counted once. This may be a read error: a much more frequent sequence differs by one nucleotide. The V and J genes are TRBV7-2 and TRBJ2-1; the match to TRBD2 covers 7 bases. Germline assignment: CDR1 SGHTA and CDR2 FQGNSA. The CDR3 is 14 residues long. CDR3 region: CAIPGLLNYSEQFF. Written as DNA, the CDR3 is TGTGCCATCCCGGGACTACTTAACTACAGTGAGCAGTTCTTC.

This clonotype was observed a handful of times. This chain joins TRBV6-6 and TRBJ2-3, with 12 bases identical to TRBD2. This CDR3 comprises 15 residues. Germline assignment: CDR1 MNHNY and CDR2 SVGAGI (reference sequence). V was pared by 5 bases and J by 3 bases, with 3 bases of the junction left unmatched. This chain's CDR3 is CASSVGLAGTDTQYF. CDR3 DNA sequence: TGTGCCAGCAGTGTAGGACTAGCGGGGACAGATACGCAGTATTTT.

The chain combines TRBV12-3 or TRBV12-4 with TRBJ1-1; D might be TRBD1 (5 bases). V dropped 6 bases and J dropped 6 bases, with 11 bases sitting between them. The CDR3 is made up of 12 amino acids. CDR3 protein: CASSPRVAEAFF. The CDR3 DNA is TGTGCCAGCAGCCCCAGGGTTGCTGAAGCTTTCTTT.

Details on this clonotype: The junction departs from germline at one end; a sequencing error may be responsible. DNA of the CDR3: TGTGCTAGCAGCCGGACAGGGGAGGACATTCAGTACTTC. It codes for CASSRTGEDIQYF. The chain recombines TRBV7-6 with TRBJ2-4, with 9 bases lining up with TRBD1. The CDR3 sequence is 13 residues long. Germline CDR1 SGHVS, CDR2 FNYEAQ.

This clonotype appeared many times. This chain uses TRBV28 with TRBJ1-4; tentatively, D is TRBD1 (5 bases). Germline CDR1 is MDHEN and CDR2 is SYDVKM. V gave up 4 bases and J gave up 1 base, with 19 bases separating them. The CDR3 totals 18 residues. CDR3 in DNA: TGTGCCAGCAGTTACCGGGACGACCTAAGTGGAACTAATGAAAAACTGTTTTTT. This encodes CASSYRDDLSGTNEKLFF.

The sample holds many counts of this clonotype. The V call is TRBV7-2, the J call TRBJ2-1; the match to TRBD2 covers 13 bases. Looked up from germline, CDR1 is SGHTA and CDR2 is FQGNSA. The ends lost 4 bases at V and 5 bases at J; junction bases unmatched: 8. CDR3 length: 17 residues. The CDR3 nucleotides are TGTGCCAGCAGCTCCTCCCTACTAGCGGGGGGGGACAATGAGCAGTTCTTC. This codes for CASSSSLLAGGDNEQFF.

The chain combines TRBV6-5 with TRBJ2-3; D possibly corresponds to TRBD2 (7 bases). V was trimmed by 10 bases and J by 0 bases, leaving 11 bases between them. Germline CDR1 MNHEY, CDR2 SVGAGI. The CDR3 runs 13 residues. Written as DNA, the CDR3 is TGTGCCACGGGGGGCTGGAGCACAGATACGCAGTATTTT. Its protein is CATGGWSTDTQYF.

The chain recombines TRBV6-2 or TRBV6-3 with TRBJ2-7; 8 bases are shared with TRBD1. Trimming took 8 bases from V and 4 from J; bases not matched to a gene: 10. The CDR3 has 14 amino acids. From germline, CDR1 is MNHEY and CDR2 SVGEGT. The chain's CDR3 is CASARTGKIYEQYV. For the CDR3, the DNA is TGTGCCAGCGCTCGGACAGGGAAGATTTACGAGCAGTACGTC.

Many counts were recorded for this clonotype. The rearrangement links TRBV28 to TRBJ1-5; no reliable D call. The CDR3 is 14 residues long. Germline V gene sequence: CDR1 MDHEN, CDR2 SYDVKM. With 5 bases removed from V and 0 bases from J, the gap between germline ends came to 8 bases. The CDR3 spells CASSPRYSNQPQHF. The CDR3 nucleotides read TGTGCCAGCAGTCCCCGCTATAGCAATCAGCCCCAGCATTTT.

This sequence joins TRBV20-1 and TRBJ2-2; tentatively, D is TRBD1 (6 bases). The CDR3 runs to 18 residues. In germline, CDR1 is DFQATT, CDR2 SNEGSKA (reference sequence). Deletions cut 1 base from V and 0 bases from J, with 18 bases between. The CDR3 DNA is TGCAGTGCTAGAGTCCCCTACAGGGAAGTAGCGAACACCGGGGAGCTGTTTTTT. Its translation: CSARVPYREVANTGELFF.

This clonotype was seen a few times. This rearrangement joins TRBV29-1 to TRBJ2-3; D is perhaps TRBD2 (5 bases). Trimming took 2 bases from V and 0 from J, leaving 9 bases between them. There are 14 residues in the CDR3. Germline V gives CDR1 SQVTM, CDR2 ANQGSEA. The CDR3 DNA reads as TGCAGCGTTGAAAGCGGCCGTAGCACAGATACGCAGTATTTT. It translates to CSVESGRSTDTQYF.

The CDR3 loop is CAISENSPLHF. The CDR3, as DNA: TGTGCCATCAGTGAGAATTCACCCCTCCACTTT. V is TRBV10-3 and J is TRBJ1-6; D ambiguous. The CDR3 has 11 amino acids. Germline loops: CDR1 ENHRY, CDR2 SYGVKD. V dropped 2 bases and J dropped 7 bases, with 0 bases sitting between them.

CDR3 in amino acids: CASAQGADTGELFF. The DNA of the CDR3 is TGTGCCAGCGCTCAGGGGGCCGACACCGGGGAGCTGTTTTTT. This chain joins TRBV28 and TRBJ2-2; 8 bases are a match to TRBD1. Germline V gives CDR1 MDHEN, CDR2 SYDVKM. J lost 3 bases, V lost 8 bases, and 5 bases had no gene match. This CDR3 has 14 amino acids. Together with reference TRBV28 and TRBJ2-2, the CDR3 gives the full variable domain: DVKVTQSSRYLVKRTGEKVFLECVQDMDHENMFWYRQDPGLGLRLIYFSYDVKMKEKGDIPEGYSVSREKKERFSLILESASTNQTSMYLCASAQGADTGELFFGEGSRLTVL.

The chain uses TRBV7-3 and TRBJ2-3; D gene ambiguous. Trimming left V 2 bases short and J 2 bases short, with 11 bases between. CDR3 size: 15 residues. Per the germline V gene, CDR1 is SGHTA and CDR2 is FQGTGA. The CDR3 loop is CASSLARGNTDTQYF. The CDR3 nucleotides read TGTGCCAGCAGCTTAGCTCGAGGAAACACAGATACGCAGTATTTT.

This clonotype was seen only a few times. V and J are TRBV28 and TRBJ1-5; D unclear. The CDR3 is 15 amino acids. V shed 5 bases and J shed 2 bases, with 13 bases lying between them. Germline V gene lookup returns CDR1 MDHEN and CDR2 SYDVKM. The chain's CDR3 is CASSLPTSGNQPQHF. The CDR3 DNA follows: TGTGCCAGCAGTCTTCCCACGTCGGGCAATCAGCCCCAGCATTTT.

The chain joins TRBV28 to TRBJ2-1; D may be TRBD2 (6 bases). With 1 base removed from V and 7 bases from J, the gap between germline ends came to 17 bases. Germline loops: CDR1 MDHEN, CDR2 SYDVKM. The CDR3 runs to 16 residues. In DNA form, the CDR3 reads TGTGCCAGCAGTTTATTGGGTACTAGCTGGAAAAATGAGCAGTTCTTC. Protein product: CASSLLGTSWKNEQFF.

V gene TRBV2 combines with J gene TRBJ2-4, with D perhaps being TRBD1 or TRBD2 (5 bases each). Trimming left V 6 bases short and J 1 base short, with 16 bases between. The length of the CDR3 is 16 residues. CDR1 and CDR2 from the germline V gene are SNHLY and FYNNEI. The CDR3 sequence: CASSGGQGLAKNIQYF. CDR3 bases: TGTGCCAGCAGCGGAGGTCAGGGCTTGGCCAAAAACATTCAGTACTTC. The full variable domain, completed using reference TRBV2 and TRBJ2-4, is EPEVTQTPSHQVTQMGQEVILRCVPISNHLYFYWYRQILGQKVEFLVSFYNNEISEKSEIFDDQFSVERPDGSNFTLKIRSTKLEDSAMYFCASSGGQGLAKNIQYFGAGTRLSVL.

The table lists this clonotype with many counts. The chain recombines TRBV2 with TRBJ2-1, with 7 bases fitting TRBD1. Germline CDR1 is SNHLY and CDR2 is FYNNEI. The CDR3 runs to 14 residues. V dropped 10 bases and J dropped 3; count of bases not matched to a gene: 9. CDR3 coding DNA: TGTGCCACTGATACAGGGGACGGCTACAATGAGCAGTTCTTC. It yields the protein CATDTGDGYNEQFF.

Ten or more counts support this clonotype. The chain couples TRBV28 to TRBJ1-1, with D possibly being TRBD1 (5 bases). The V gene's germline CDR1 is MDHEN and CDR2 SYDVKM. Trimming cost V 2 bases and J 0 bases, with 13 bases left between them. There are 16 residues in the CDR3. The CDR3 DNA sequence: TGTGCCAGCAGTTTAAGGGGACCCCTCATGAACACTGAAGCTTTCTTT. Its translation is CASSLRGPLMNTEAFF.

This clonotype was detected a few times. The CDR3 region is CASSFPFRGDYYNEQFF. The CDR3, as DNA: TGTGCCAGCAGTTTCCCATTCCGGGGGGACTATTACAATGAGCAGTTCTTC. The chain uses TRBV28 and TRBJ2-1; TRBD2 aligns across 7 bases. CDR3 length: 17 amino acids. V gave up 3 bases and J gave up 4 bases; unmatched junction bases: 12. Germline V gene sequence: CDR1 MDHEN, CDR2 SYDVKM.

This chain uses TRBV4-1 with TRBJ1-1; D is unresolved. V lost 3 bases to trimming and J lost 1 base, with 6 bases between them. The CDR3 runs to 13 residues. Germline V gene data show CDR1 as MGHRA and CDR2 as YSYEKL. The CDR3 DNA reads TGCGCCAGCAGCCACAGAAGGAACACTGAAGCTTTCTTT. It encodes CASSHRRNTEAFF.